This is a list of T cell receptor beta chains from one sample in a study of metastatic and nonmetastatic thyroid tumors. Via MiXCR, TCRdb re-called the PCR reads. The table lists 9,400 or so clones, roughly a third of them singletons. The sequenced sample consisted of adjacent normal tissue. The source is a female donor with papillary thyroid cancer or a benign thyroid nodule (not recorded which). Some clones in this sample may be carry-over from other donors' samples. The CDR3 runs from the conserved cysteine through the conserved F or W. The order of the fields is V gene, D gene, J gene, clone size, CDR3 length, CDR3 protein, CDR3 DNA. D genes are given only for firm matches. The size entry is marked missing in some rows and otherwise reads once, few, many or a size class.

TRBV5-1	TRBD2	TRBJ2-3	.	16	CASTFRTSGGTDTQYF	TGCGCCAGCACCTTTCGGACTAGCGGGGGTACAGATACGCAGTATTTT
TRBV19	.	TRBJ1-1	few	16	CASSPGRGSGNTEAFF	TGTGCCAGTAGCCCAGGGAGGGGGAGTGGGAACACTGAAGCTTTCTTT
TRBV4-2	.	TRBJ2-4	many	18	CASSQASGRGGPKNIQYF	TGTGCCAGCAGCCAAGCCTCAGGGAGGGGGGGTCCCAAAAACATTCAGTACTTC
TRBV28	TRBD1	TRBJ1-2	few	15	CASSLRTGEYYGYTF	TGTGCCAGCAGTCTCAGGACAGGGGAATATTATGGCTACACCTTC
TRBV20-1	TRBD1	TRBJ2-2	.	15	CSATGQGADTGELFF	TGCAGTGCTACCGGACAGGGGGCTGACACCGGGGAGCTGTTTTTT
TRBV20-1	.	TRBJ1-2	.	15	CSARDATRPIYGYTF	TGCAGTGCTAGAGACGCTACACGCCCTATCTATGGCTACACCTTC
TRBV6-4	TRBD1	TRBJ1-5	.	14	CASSTYRGNQPQHF	TGTGCCAGCAGCACGTACAGGGGAAATCAGCCCCAGCATTTT
TRBV20-1	TRBD2	TRBJ2-2	.	15	CSARDGGGPAGELFF	TGCAGTGCTAGAGATGGGGGAGGGCCAGCCGGGGAGCTGTTTTTT
TRBV5-1	TRBD2	TRBJ2-1	.	16	CASSPGTIAGINEQFF	TGCGCCAGCAGCCCAGGGACAATAGCGGGAATTAATGAGCAGTTCTTC
TRBV30	.	TRBJ1-2	.	13	CAWKQPIYYGYTF	TGTGCCTGGAAGCAGCCGATCTACTATGGCTACACCTTC
TRBV11-2	TRBD1	TRBJ1-2	.	13	CASSLGTVYGYTF	TGTGCCAGCAGCCTCGGGACAGTCTATGGCTACACCTTC
TRBV11-3	.	TRBJ1-2	.	14	CASSLGTTSYGYTF	TGTGCCAGCAGCCTCGGCACGACTTCCTATGGCTACACCTTC
TRBV9	.	TRBJ1-2	once	15	CASSVVPETNYGYTF	TGTGCCAGCAGCGTAGTGCCGGAAACTAACTATGGCTACACCTTC
TRBV6-2/TRBV6-3	.	TRBJ1-3	few	16	CASSLHGDSSGNTIYF	TGTGCCAGCAGCCTACACGGGGACTCCTCTGGAAACACCATATATTTT
TRBV2	TRBD1	TRBJ1-4	few	14	CASSLDRGNEKLFF	TGTGCCAGCAGCCTGGACAGGGGAAACGAAAAACTGTTTTTT
TRBV28	.	TRBJ2-7	few	15	CASSGMWTGFYEQYF	TGTGCCAGCAGTGGTATGTGGACGGGCTTTTACGAGCAGTACTTC